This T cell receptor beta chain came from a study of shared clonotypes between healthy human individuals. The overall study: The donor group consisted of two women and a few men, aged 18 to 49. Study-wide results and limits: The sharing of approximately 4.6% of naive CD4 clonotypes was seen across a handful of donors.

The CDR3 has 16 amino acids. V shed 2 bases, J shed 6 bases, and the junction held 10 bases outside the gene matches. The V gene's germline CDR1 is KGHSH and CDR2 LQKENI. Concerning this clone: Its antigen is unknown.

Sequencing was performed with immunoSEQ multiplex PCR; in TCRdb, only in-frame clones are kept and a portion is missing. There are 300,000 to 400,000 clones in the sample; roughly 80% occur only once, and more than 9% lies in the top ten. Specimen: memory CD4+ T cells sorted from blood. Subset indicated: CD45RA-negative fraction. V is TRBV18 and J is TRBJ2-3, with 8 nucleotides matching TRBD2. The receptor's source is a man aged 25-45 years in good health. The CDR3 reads CASSPTGGPLSDTQYF. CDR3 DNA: TGTGCCAGCTCACCAACGGGAGGGCCGCTCTCGGATACGCAGTATTTT. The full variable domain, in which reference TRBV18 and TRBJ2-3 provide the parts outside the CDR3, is NAGVMQNPRHLVRRRGQEARLRCSPMKGHSHVYWYRQLPEEGLKFMVYLQKENIIDESGMPKERFSAEFPKEGPSILRIQQVVRGDSAAYFCASSPTGGPLSDTQYFGPGTRLTVL.